The entry below gives a single T cell receptor beta chain sequence along with its context. Germline V gives CDR1 MNHEY, CDR2 SVGAGI. V was trimmed by 8 bases and J by 6 bases, leaving 16 bases between them. The CDR3 contains 13 residues. This entry is derived from a study of control samples from healthy donors and cancer patients. The data were produced by immunoSEQ multiplex PCR, yet TCRdb's version contains in-frame clones alone and is incomplete. There are tens of thousands of clones in the sample; approximately 91% occur only once, and roughly an eighth lies in the top ten. The sequencing sample was made of PBMCs. This chain uses TRBV6-5 with TRBJ1-1; D may be TRBD1 (5 bases). This TCR came from a man between 50 and 59 years old with lung cancer. In DNA form, the CDR3 reads TGTGCCAGCCAAAAGACAGTCGAGTCTGAAGCTTTCTTT. This translates into CASQKTVESEAFF.